These T cell receptor beta chains were read from a single sample in a study of shared clonotypes between healthy human individuals. The protocol was immunoSEQ multiplex PCR, while the TCRdb copy is restricted to in-frame clones and leaves out a portion. The table has some 1,600,000 clones, 95% to 99% seen once. Material: naive CD4+ T cells sorted from blood. The source is a man aged 25 to 45 in good health. Both conserved end residues are trimmed from each CDR3.

V | CDR3
TRBV9 | ASSVGGGTDYGYT
TRBV5-1 | ASRAFGSSYEQY
TRBV4-2 | ASSQDLLMREQY
TRBV6-6 | ASSSWVPGKETQY
TRBV6-4 | ASSGRSDANTGELF
TRBV9 | ASSVGGPSGPYNEQF
TRBV29-1 | SVALGQESYEQY
TRBV7-9 | ASSFPGLASSYNEQF
TRBV28 | ASSLIEHAGGNQPQH
TRBV19 | ASNLIGSWGYT
TRBV27 | ASTPGLQITDTQY
TRBV18 | ASSPGAMFGDQPQH
TRBV5-1 | ASSLAGGVLTPYEQY
TRBV5-1 | ASSFTAYEETQY
TRBV27 | ASSPHGYREINEQY
TRBV5-5 | ASSPGQRLDEQY
TRBV7-6 | ASSKTSGRSYEQY
TRBV15 | ATSTFGGYEKLF
TRBV28 | ASSPPVSPGLTNQPQH
TRBV6-1 | ASSASPGLDTEAF
TRBV5-5 | ASSFGGQGGREQY
TRBV6-5 | ASSRNTGELF
TRBV6-1 | ASREGQVSDGYT
TRBV28 | ASSLPRGGGEQY
TRBV5-4 | ASSFGTSSYEQY
TRBV29-1 | SVGGGTNEKLF
TRBV9 | ASSLGQRNTGELF
TRBV30 | AWRQSSYEQY
TRBV28 | ASSTGFWEQY
TRBV18 | ASSPGGGSQPQH
TRBV7-2 | ASSFQTSGGFYEQY
TRBV18 | ASSPPYSGNTIY
TRBV12-2 | ASRFLPFVGTRSSYNEQF
TRBV5-1 | ASSLTLQGWGNTGELF
TRBV18 | ASSSRSYTDTQY
TRBV7-9 | ASSFAGTGTEAF
TRBV5-1 | ASSLNDDTEAF
TRBV15 | ATSILGGEGGAEQF
TRBV5-1 | ASSPLAGSRGYEQY
TRBV29-1 | SVETGVEQETQY
TRBV27 | ASSLPRPEAF
TRBV13 | ASSVRIAGAADTQY